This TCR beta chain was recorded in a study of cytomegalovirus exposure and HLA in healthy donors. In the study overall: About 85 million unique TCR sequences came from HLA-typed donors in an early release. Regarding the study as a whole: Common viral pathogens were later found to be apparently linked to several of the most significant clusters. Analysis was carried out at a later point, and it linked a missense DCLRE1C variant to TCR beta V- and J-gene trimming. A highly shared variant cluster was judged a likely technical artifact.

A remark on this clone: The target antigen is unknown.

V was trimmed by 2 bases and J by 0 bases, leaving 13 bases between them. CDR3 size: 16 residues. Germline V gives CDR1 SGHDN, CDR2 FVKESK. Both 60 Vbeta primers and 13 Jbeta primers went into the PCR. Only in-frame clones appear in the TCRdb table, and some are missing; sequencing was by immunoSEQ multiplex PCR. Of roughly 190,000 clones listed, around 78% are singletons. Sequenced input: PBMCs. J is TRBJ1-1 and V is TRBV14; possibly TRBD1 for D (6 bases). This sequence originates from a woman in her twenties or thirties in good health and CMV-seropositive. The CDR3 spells CASSQLQGIMNTEAFF. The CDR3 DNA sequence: TGTGCCAGCAGCCAATTACAGGGTATCATGAACACTGAAGCTTTCTTT.